This entry concerns a single T cell receptor beta chain. The junction does not match germline at one end; this may be a read error. Investigators took RNA and DNA out together from about 21-30 mg of unsorted bulk tissue. This entry belongs to a study of tumor-infiltrating lymphocytes in primary liver carcinoma. Whole-study context: Samples gave roughly 3.65 to 8 million productive TCRbeta reads, similar across tissue types.

This CDR3 spans 15 amino acids. Germline CDR1 and CDR2: MNHNS and SASEGT. Researchers generated TCR beta cDNA from about 0.5 ug of total RNA, relying on a constant-region primer. Three nested multiplex PCR rounds, a slightly modified ARM-PCR method, built the TCR beta libraries. The first two PCR rounds used TRBV1-TRBV30 primers with a Cbeta primer, nine to ten cycles each. Via MiXCR, TCRdb re-called the multiplex PCR reads, giving one row per CDR3 protein. This table holds 35,000 to 50,000 distinct CDR3 sequences, roughly 73% found once. The origin of this receptor is a woman under 40 with primary liver carcinoma and hepatitis B virus infection. This chain connects TRBV6-1 to TRBJ1-1, with a tentative D call TRBD1 (6 bases). Input material: tumor-adjacent normal liver tissue. The CDR3 DNA sequence: TGTGTCAGCGATTTTTGGACAGTGATGGACACTGAAGCTTTCTTT. Translation gives CVSDFWTVMDTEAFF.